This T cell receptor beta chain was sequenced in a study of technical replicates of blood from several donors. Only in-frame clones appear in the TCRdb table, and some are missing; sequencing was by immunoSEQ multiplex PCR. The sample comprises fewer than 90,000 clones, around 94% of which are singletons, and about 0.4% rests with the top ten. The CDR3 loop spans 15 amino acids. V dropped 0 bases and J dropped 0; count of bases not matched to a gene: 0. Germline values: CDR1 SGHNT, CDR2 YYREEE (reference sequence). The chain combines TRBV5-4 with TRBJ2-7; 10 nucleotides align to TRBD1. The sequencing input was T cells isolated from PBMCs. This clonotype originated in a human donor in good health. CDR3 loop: CASSLGTGGSYEQYF. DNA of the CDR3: TGTGCCAGCAGCTTGGGGACAGGGGGCTCCTACGAGCAGTACTTC.